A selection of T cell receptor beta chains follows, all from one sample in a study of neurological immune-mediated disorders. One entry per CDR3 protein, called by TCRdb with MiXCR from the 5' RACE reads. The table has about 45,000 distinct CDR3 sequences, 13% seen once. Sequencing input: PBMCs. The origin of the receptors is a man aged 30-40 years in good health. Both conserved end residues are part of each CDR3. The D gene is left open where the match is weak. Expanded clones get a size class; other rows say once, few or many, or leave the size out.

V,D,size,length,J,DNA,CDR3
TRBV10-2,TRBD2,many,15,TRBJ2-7,TGCGCCAGCAGTGGCACTAGCGAAATCACCTACGAGCAGTACTTC,CASSGTSEITYEQYF
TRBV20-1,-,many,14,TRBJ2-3,TGCAGTGCTAGAATGCAAGAACCCACAGATACGCAGTATTTT,CSARMQEPTDTQYF
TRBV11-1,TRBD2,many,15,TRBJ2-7,TGTGCCAGCAGGGCCGGGACTAGCGGGATCTACGAGCAGTACTTC,CASRAGTSGIYEQYF
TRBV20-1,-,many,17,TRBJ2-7,TGCAGTGCTAGAGATCCCCGTCCAGAGGACAGATCCTACGAGCAGTACTTC,CSARDPRPEDRSYEQYF
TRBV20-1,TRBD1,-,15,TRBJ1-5,TGCAGTGCTAGGCCCGGGACAGGGCTCAATCAGCCCCAGCATTTT,CSARPGTGLNQPQHF
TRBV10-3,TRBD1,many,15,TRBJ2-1,TGTGCCATCAGTCTTGACAGGGACGCGTACAATGAGCAGTTCTTC,CAISLDRDAYNEQFF
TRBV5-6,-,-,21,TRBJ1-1,-,CASSRRESWANVLTFGAGAFF
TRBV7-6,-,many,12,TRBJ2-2,TGTGCCAGCAGCCCGCCCGGCGGGGAGCTGTTTTTT,CASSPPGGELFF
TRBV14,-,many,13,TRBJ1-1,TGTGCCAGCAGCCGGAGGGGGGGCCCTGAAGCTTTCTTT,CASSRRGGPEAFF
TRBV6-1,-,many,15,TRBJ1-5,TGTGCCAGCAGTGAAGTTGACGGAGACAATCAGCCCCAGCATTTT,CASSEVDGDNQPQHF
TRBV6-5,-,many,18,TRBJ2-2,TGTGCCAGCAGTTACTCTTTCACAGGAGGAACGAACACCGGGGAGCTGTTTTTT,CASSYSFTGGTNTGELFF
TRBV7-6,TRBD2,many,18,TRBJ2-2,TGTGCCAGCAGCTTAGCGCCGGCGGGAGGGCCGGACACCGGGGAGCTGTTTTTT,CASSLAPAGGPDTGELFF
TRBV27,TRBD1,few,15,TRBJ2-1,TGTGCCAGCAGCCCGGAACGACAGGGGTGGAATGAGCAGTTCTTC,CASSPERQGWNEQFF
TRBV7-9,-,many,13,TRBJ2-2,TGTGCCAGCAGCTTAGATTACACCGGGGAGCTGTTTTTT,CASSLDYTGELFF
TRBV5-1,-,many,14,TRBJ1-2,TGCGCCAGCGGGACGGGGACCTCACCCTATGGCTACACCTTC,CASGTGTSPYGYTF
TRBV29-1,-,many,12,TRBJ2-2,TGCAGCGTGGTGGTGGGGTCCGGGGAGCTGTTTTTT,CSVVVGSGELFF
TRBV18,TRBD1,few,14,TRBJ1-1,TGTGCCAGCTCACCGGGACAGTTGGCCACTGAAGCTTTCTTT,CASSPGQLATEAFF
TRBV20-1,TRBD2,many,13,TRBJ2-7,TGCAGTGCTAGACTAGCGGCCACCTACGAGCAGTACTTC,CSARLAATYEQYF